Below, 32 T cell receptor beta chains from the same sample are listed, as sequenced in a study of early T cells in non-severe SARS-CoV-2 infection. TCRdb recomputed calls from the 5' RACE reads with MiXCR, one row per CDR3 protein. The table has fewer than 60,000 distinct CDR3 sequences, roughly 9.3% seen once. The sample consisted of whole blood. The receptors here all came from an adult who was a healthcare worker with PCR-confirmed SARS-CoV-2 infection or an uninfected control (not recorded which).

In this sample, this clonotype turned up many times. The chain employs TRBV6-2 or TRBV6-3 and TRBJ2-1, with 7 bases aligning to TRBD1. Germline V gene lookup returns CDR1 MNHEY and CDR2 SVGEGT. V was pared by 10 bases and J by 6 bases, with 3 bases of the junction left unmatched. CDR3 length: 11 residues. CDR3 coding DNA: TGTGCCACTACAGGGGTCAATGAGCAGTTCTTC. Its protein product is CATTGVNEQFF.

This clonotype was detected many times. V is TRBV24-1 and J is TRBJ2-1, with D tentatively TRBD2 (5 bases). Germline values: CDR1 KGHDR, CDR2 SFDVKD. The CDR3 runs 15 residues. Trimming took 10 bases from V and 0 from J, leaving 15 bases between them. The CDR3 here is CATRKSGSSYNEQFF. The CDR3 DNA reads TGTGCCACAAGAAAAAGCGGTAGCTCCTACAATGAGCAGTTCTTC.

There are a few counts of this clonotype. This chain connects TRBV28 to TRBJ1-2; no clear D gene. V was trimmed by 3 bases and J by 3 bases, leaving 2 bases between them. The germline CDR1 and CDR2 sequences are MDHEN and SYDVKM. The CDR3 has 11 residues. CDR3 in amino acids: CASSFYYGYTF. The CDR3 DNA reads TGTGCCAGCAGTTTTTACTATGGCTACACCTTC.

This clonotype was detected a few times. The genes are TRBV12-3 or TRBV12-4 and TRBJ2-5; D possibly matches TRBD1 or TRBD2 (6 bases each). V lost 7 bases to trimming and J lost 1 base, with 10 bases between them. This CDR3 contains 13 residues. For the CDR3, the DNA is TGTGCCAGCACTCCGGGGGCCCAAGAGACCCAGTACTTC. Amino acid sequence: CASTPGAQETQYF.

This clonotype was recorded at least ten times. The chain links TRBV6-4 to TRBJ2-3; possibly TRBD1 or TRBD2 for D (5 bases each). V lost 5 bases to trimming and J lost 4 bases, with 13 bases between them. Germline-derived CDR1 and CDR2 are MRHNA and SNTAGT. The length of the CDR3 is 14 residues. DNA for the CDR3: TGTGCCAGCAGTCCTTCGAGGGGCGCAGATACGCAGTATTTT. This encodes CASSPSRGADTQYF.

The V and J genes are TRBV11-3 and TRBJ2-7; maybe TRBD2 (6 bases). The CDR3 is 18 residues long. V lost 5 bases and J lost 0, with 23 bases in between. Germline V lookup: CDR1 SGHNT, CDR2 YENEEA. This chain's CDR3 is CASSPEVLGGPPSYEQYF. The CDR3, as DNA: TGTGCCAGCAGCCCAGAAGTCCTCGGGGGACCCCCCTCCTACGAGCAGTACTTC.

This clonotype has a handful of counts. In DNA, the CDR3 is TGTGCCAGCAGTTACGGGGGGGAAGGTAATTCACCCCTCCACTTT. It translates to CASSYGGEGNSPLHF. The chain combines TRBV6-5 with TRBJ1-6, with a possible D match to TRBD1 (5 bases). Looked up from germline, CDR1 is MNHEY and CDR2 is SVGAGI. V lost 2 bases to trimming and J lost 6 bases, with 11 bases between them. The CDR3 runs to 15 residues.

This clonotype was seen at least ten times. V is TRBV28 and J is TRBJ1-5; 7 bases map to TRBD1. The CDR3 runs to 16 residues. Per the germline V gene, CDR1 is MDHEN and CDR2 is SYDVKM. Trimming at V came to 2 bases and at J to 6 bases, leaving 10 bases not matched to a gene. The CDR3, as DNA: TGTGCCAGCAGTTTAAAGAGACAGGGAGGAAGTCAGCCCCAGCATTTT. Encoded protein: CASSLKRQGGSQPQHF.

This clonotype was detected ten times or more. The CDR3 spells CSVEDKGREDEQYF. For the CDR3, the DNA is TGCAGCGTTGAAGATAAGGGAAGGGAGGACGAGCAGTACTTC. The V call is TRBV29-1, the J call TRBJ2-7; possible D gene TRBD2, 6 bases. V dropped 0 bases and J dropped 5 bases, with 14 bases sitting between them. There are 14 residues in the CDR3. The V gene's germline CDR1 is SQVTM and CDR2 ANQGSEA.

CDR3 DNA: TGTGCCAGCAGTTTTCGGGGGCGCTATACGCAGTATTTT. It encodes CASSFRGRYTQYF. V and J are TRBV12-3 or TRBV12-4 and TRBJ2-3; D may be TRBD1 or TRBD2 (6 bases each). The CDR3 has 13 amino acids. V lost 3 bases, J lost 7 bases, and 11 bases lay in between.

This clonotype has a handful of counts. V usage is TRBV9 and J usage is TRBJ2-5; the D gene is possibly TRBD1 (5 bases). Germline loops: CDR1 SGDLS, CDR2 YYNGEE. Trimming took 0 bases from V and 4 from J, leaving 10 bases between them. The CDR3 totals 14 residues. CDR3: CASSVAMGLETQYF. The DNA for the CDR3 is TGTGCCAGCAGCGTAGCCATGGGGCTAGAGACCCAGTACTTC.

This clonotype was picked up a small number of times. This sequence joins TRBV7-9 and TRBJ2-1; 8 bases align to TRBD2. This CDR3 is built from 17 residues. CDR1 and CDR2 from the germline V gene are SEHNR and FQNEAQ (reference sequence). The junction had 12 bases not matched to a gene; V was cut back by 5 bases and J by 3 bases. The CDR3 sequence: CASSTRGGRKNYNEQFF. DNA for the CDR3: TGTGCCAGCAGCACCCGGGGGGGCAGAAAGAACTACAATGAGCAGTTCTTC.

CDR3 region: CASSLQTGTSGNEQFF. The CDR3 DNA reads as TGTGCCAGCAGCCTCCAGACCGGGACTAGTGGCAATGAGCAGTTCTTC. The rearrangement links TRBV7-3 to TRBJ2-1, with 8 bases identical to TRBD2. CDR3 length: 16 residues. Trimming took 5 bases from V and 6 from J; bases not matched to a gene: 12. Germline CDR1 is SGHTA and CDR2 is FQGTGA.

This clonotype has a count of ten or more. The DNA of the CDR3 is TGTGCCAGCAGTAGGGGTAGCGACAGCAATCAGCCCCAGCATTTT. Its translation is CASSRGSDSNQPQHF. This chain links TRBV2 with TRBJ1-5, with TRBD1 as a possible D gene (5 bases). Germline CDR1 and CDR2: SNHLY and FYNNEI. CDR3 size: 15 residues. The V end was cut by 5 bases, the J end by 1 base, with 12 bases between.

The V and J genes are TRBV7-9 and TRBJ2-5; D perhaps matches TRBD2 (5 bases). Trimming pared 1 base from V and 10 bases from J, leaving 19 bases between. The CDR3 loop spans 15 amino acids. Germline CDR1 is SEHNR and CDR2 is FQNEAQ (reference sequence). CDR3 DNA: TGTGCCAGCAGCTTAGATGGGAAAACCTTTCGGGACCAGTACTTC. Protein product: CASSLDGKTFRDQYF. Variable domain in full (rest from reference TRBV7-9 and TRBJ2-5): DTGVSQNPRHKITKRGQNVTFRCDPISEHNRLYWYRQTLGQGPEFLTYFQNEAQLEKSRLLSDRFSAERPKGSFSTLEIQRTEQGDSAMYLCASSLDGKTFRDQYFGPGTRLLVL.

This clonotype has just a few counts. This CDR3 is CASSLMKLADSANTGELFF. For the CDR3, the DNA is TGTGCCAGCAGTTTGATGAAGTTAGCTGACTCGGCGAACACCGGGGAGCTGTTTTTT. J is TRBJ2-2 and V is TRBV12-3 or TRBV12-4; D remains ambiguous. CDR3 size: 19 residues. V was shortened by 3 bases and J by 0 bases, with 20 bases between the two germline ends.

This clonotype occurred many times. The chain uses TRBV28 and TRBJ1-3; no firm D call. The germline gives CDR1 MDHEN, CDR2 SYDVKM. V dropped 6 bases and J dropped 2 bases, with 11 bases sitting between them. The CDR3 runs to 14 residues. The CDR3 loop reads CASSQGQTGNTIYF. For the CDR3, the DNA is TGTGCCAGCAGCCAAGGGCAGACTGGAAACACCATATATTTT.

The chain has TRBV5-1 and TRBJ1-2; D may be TRBD1 (5 bases). Germline V gene data show CDR1 as SGHRS and CDR2 as YFSETQ. The CDR3 totals 12 residues. Trimming stripped 3 bases from V and 4 bases from J, with 7 bases between. CDR3 region: CASSYDSYGYTF. CDR3 bases: TGCGCCAGCAGCTACGACAGCTATGGCTACACCTTC.

The CDR3 protein is CASREGLAGGVEQYF. CDR3 DNA sequence: TGTGCCAGCAGAGAAGGACTAGCGGGAGGAGTCGAGCAGTACTTC. The chain has TRBV12-3 or TRBV12-4 and TRBJ2-7; the match to TRBD2 covers 14 bases. V lost 6 bases and J lost 6; bases outside the gene matches: 7. CDR3 length equals 15 residues.

This clonotype was observed at least ten times. The chain joins TRBV3-1 to TRBJ2-1; D tentatively fits TRBD1 or TRBD2 (7 bases each). Trimming removed 4 bases from V and 10 bases from J, with 23 bases in between. There are 16 residues in the CDR3. Looked up from germline, CDR1 is LGHDT and CDR2 is YNNKEL (reference sequence). CDR3 nucleotides: TGTGCCAGCAGCCCCCGTCCCGGGACCCAGGGGGGGGAGCAGTTCTTC. Its translation: CASSPRPGTQGGEQFF.

This clonotype was counted at least ten times. The chain is built from TRBV5-5 and TRBJ1-1; TRBD1 might be the D (6 bases). There are 15 residues in the CDR3. V shed 4 bases and J shed 1 base, with 14 bases lying between them. CDR1 is SGHKS, CDR2 YYEKEE, per germline (reference sequence). The CDR3 DNA reads as TGTGCCAGCAGCGCCCAACAGGGCCGGAACACTGAAGCTTTCTTT. It codes for CASSAQQGRNTEAFF.

In its sample, this clonotype was seen many times. This rearrangement joins TRBV6-2 or TRBV6-3 to TRBJ2-4; no definite D call. This CDR3 is built from 14 residues. Germline V CDR1 and CDR2: MNHEY, SVGEGT. V was pared by 5 bases and J by 0 bases, with 8 bases between. The CDR3 bases are TGTGCCAGCAGTGAAAACTTAGCCAAAAACATTCAGTACTTC. This gives the protein CASSENLAKNIQYF.

In its sample, this clonotype was seen many times. The rearrangement joins TRBV7-9 to TRBJ2-7; D remains unclear. Trimming removed 1 base at V and 2 bases at J, with 9 bases between. Per the germline V gene, CDR1 is SEHNR and CDR2 is FQNEAQ (reference sequence). This CDR3 spans 14 amino acids. CDR3 region: CASSLGGSPYEQYF. DNA of the CDR3: TGTGCCAGCAGCTTAGGTGGCAGCCCCTACGAGCAGTACTTC.

The chain is built from TRBV9 and TRBJ2-1; TRBD1 agrees at 8 bases. Per the germline V gene, CDR1 is SGDLS and CDR2 is YYNGEE. V was clipped by 4 bases and J by 6 bases; unmatched bases: 9. There are 15 residues in the CDR3. CDR3 sequence (DNA): TGTGCCAGCAGCCCCCCAGGGGGCGCGTTCAATGAGCAGTTCTTC. Residues: CASSPPGGAFNEQFF.

This clonotype appeared many times. The V and J genes are TRBV28 and TRBJ2-2; TRBD1 agrees at 8 bases. Germline V gene data show CDR1 as MDHEN and CDR2 as SYDVKM. V trimming: 3 bases; J trimming: 9 bases; junction bases outside the gene matches: 9. The CDR3 covers 15 residues. The CDR3 nucleotides are TGTGCCAGCAGTTTCCCTAGACAGGGGTTTAGGGAGCTGTTTTTT. It translates to CASSFPRQGFRELFF.

This clonotype was seen ten or more times. The V gene is TRBV7-2, the J gene TRBJ2-7, with no clear D. There are 13 residues in the CDR3. Germline-derived CDR1 and CDR2 are SGHTA and FQGNSA. V was shortened by 1 base and J by 7 bases, with 11 bases between the two germline ends. CDR3 coding DNA: TGTGCCAGCAGCTTAGGGCCACTACGAGAGCAGTACTTC. It codes for CASSLGPLREQYF.

V gene TRBV28 combines with J gene TRBJ2-7, with a weak D call TRBD1 (5 bases). This CDR3 is 13 amino acids long. Between the trimmed V and J ends, which lost 4 bases and 0 bases, there was a span of 7 bases. Per the germline V gene, CDR1 is MDHEN and CDR2 is SYDVKM. The CDR3 spells CASSSGLSYEQYF. The CDR3 DNA reads TGTGCCAGCAGTTCAGGGCTCTCCTACGAGCAGTACTTC.

This clonotype came up many times. V and J are TRBV28 and TRBJ2-7; the D gene is possibly TRBD2 (5 bases). In germline, CDR1 is MDHEN, CDR2 SYDVKM. With 10 bases removed from V and 4 bases from J, the gap between germline ends came to 23 bases. The CDR3 covers 15 residues. Here the CDR3 reads CATMAPRGIAYEQYF. In DNA, the CDR3 is TGTGCCACCATGGCCCCTCGAGGGATTGCTTACGAGCAGTACTTC.

This clonotype appeared many times. CDR3 nucleotides: TGTGCCAGCAGCTTACAACCGGGACAGGGCAATCAGCCCCAGCATTTT. Its protein product is CASSLQPGQGNQPQHF. The chain recombines TRBV7-8 with TRBJ1-5, with 8 bases that match TRBD1. CDR1 and CDR2 from the germline V gene are SGHVS and FQNEAQ. Unmatched junction bases numbered 5, after V lost 2 bases and J lost 2 bases. The CDR3 contains 16 residues.

This clonotype has just a few counts. V gene TRBV20-1 combines with J gene TRBJ1-2; no firm D call. Germline V gives CDR1 DFQATT, CDR2 SNEGSKA (reference sequence). The CDR3 length is 12 residues. CDR3 amino acids: CSGPTSDYGYTF. In DNA form, the CDR3 reads TGCAGCGGCCCTACAAGTGACTATGGCTACACCTTC.

The chain employs TRBV9 and TRBJ2-3; tentatively, D is TRBD2 (6 bases). V lost 4 bases and J 2 bases, leaving 11 bases between the germline ends. This CDR3 spans 14 amino acids. The V gene's germline CDR1 is SGDLS and CDR2 YYNGEE. The CDR3 sequence is CASSTGRITDTQYF. The CDR3 DNA reads TGTGCCAGCAGCACCGGGAGAATCACAGATACGCAGTATTTT.

This clonotype appeared many times. This chain joins TRBV6-2 or TRBV6-3 and TRBJ2-1, with 9 bases matching TRBD2. CDR1 and CDR2 from the germline V gene are MNHEY and SVGEGT. After removal of 5 bases from V and 3 bases from J, the junction contained 2 bases not matched to a gene. CDR3 length: 14 amino acids. The CDR3 sequence is CASSGLAYYNEQFF. The CDR3 bases are TGTGCCAGCAGTGGACTAGCGTACTACAATGAGCAGTTCTTC.